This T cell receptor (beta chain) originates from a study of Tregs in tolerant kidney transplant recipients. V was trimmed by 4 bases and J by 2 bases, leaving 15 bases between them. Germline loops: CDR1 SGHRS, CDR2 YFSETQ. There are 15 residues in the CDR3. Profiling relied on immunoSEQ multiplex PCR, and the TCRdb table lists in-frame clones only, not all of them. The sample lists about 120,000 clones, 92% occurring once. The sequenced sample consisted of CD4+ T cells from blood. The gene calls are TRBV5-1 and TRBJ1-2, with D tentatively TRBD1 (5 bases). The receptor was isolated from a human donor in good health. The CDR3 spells CASSVGRGRNYGYTF. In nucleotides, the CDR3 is TGCGCCAGCAGCGTGGGTAGGGGCAGGAACTATGGCTACACCTTC.